One sample yielded the 12 T cell receptor beta chains listed below, sequenced in a study of regulatory T cells in long-lasting Graves disease. Arm-PCR of CDR3 regions with iRepertoire HTBI primers generated TCR beta libraries. Each CDR3 protein is one row after TCRdb ran MiXCR on the multiplex PCR reads. The sample lists 530,000 or so distinct CDR3 sequences; about 15% were seen once. This sample's time point: newly diagnosed GD, antithyroid drugs for less than 3 months. With RNA extracted from PBMCs as input, the TCR library was made. These data also featured in a second study, about T cells in Graves' hyperthyroidism and ophthalmopathy.

The material was peripheral blood mononuclear cells (PBMCs), obtained at new diagnosis, from a patient treated with antithyroid drugs. The receptors here all came from a man younger than 30 with Graves disease.

The V and J genes are TRBV9 and TRBJ2-2; no firm D call. Germline V gene lookup returns CDR1 SGDLS and CDR2 YYNGEE. V was cut by 0 bases and J by 5 bases, with 8 bases left in between. The CDR3 has 14 residues. CDR3 protein: CASSVGPETGELFF. The CDR3 DNA sequence: TGTGCCAGCAGCGTAGGGCCGGAAACCGGGGAGCTGTTTTTT. The full variable domain, rest sourced from reference TRBV9 and TRBJ2-2, is DSGVTQTPKHLITATGQRVTLRCSPRSGDLSVYWYQQSLDQGLQFLIQYYNGEERAKGNILERFSAQQFPDLHSELNLSSLELGDSALYFCASSVGPETGELFFGEGSRLTVL.

This clonotype was recorded at least ten times. The gene calls are TRBV11-2 and TRBJ1-1, with 8 nucleotides matching TRBD1. This CDR3 spans 13 amino acids. Germline V gene data show CDR1 as SGHAT and CDR2 as FQNNGV. The J segment lost 4 bases and the V segment lost 6 bases, leaving 4 bases of the junction unmatched. CDR3 sequence reads: CASSLDRATEAFF. CDR3 in DNA: TGTGCCAGCAGTCTGGACAGGGCCACTGAAGCTTTCTTT.

This clonotype was seen a few times. The V call is TRBV20-1, the J call TRBJ2-7; D uncertain. The CDR3 is 13 amino acids. CDR1 and CDR2 from the germline V gene are DFQATT and SNEGSKA (reference sequence). Trimming removed 0 bases at V and 6 bases at J, with 12 bases between. The CDR3 is CSARDGPLPEQYF. The CDR3 DNA reads as TGCAGTGCTAGAGATGGACCGCTTCCCGAGCAGTACTTC.

The chain is built from TRBV6-2 or TRBV6-3 and TRBJ1-5; D perhaps matches TRBD1 (5 bases). CDR3 length: 16 amino acids. Germline CDR1 reads MNHEY; CDR2 reads SVGEGT. The V gene lost 7 bases and the J gene lost 1 base, with 17 bases spanning the gap. As DNA, the CDR3 is TGTGCCAGCAACCAGGGAACCCCTGCAAGCAATCAGCCCCAGCATTTT. Protein product: CASNQGTPASNQPQHF.

This clonotype appeared many times. J is TRBJ1-1 and V is TRBV3-1; D is unclear. Germline V gene lookup returns CDR1 LGHDT and CDR2 YNNKEL (reference sequence). The CDR3 runs 13 residues. Trimming shortened V by 2 bases and J by 0 bases, and 4 bases separated the two germline ends. For the CDR3, the DNA is TGTGCCAGCAGCCAATACTTGAACACTGAAGCTTTCTTT. This sequence encodes CASSQYLNTEAFF.

This clonotype was observed at least ten times. V is TRBV5-1 and J is TRBJ1-1; D is possibly TRBD1 (5 bases). Germline-derived CDR1 and CDR2 are SGHRS and YFSETQ. The CDR3 is made up of 13 amino acids. V lost 7 bases and J lost 2, with 12 bases in between. The CDR3 spells CASPRGKNTEAFF. In DNA form, the CDR3 reads TGCGCCAGCCCCCGGGGGAAAAACACTGAAGCTTTCTTT.

This clonotype was seen repeatedly, ten times or more. The chain links TRBV20-1 to TRBJ2-3; D may be TRBD2 (6 bases). Trimming removed 3 bases from V and 0 bases from J, with 10 bases in between. This CDR3 spans 14 amino acids. The germline V gene has CDR1 DFQATT and CDR2 SNEGSKA (reference sequence). CDR3: CSARREPSTDTQYF. The CDR3 DNA sequence: TGCAGTGCTAGGCGGGAACCAAGCACAGATACGCAGTATTTT.

This clonotype showed up many times. This chain joins TRBV29-1 and TRBJ2-1; 7 nucleotides line up with TRBD2. The V segment lost 4 bases and the J segment 6 bases; nucleotides outside the gene matches: 3. Germline V gene data show CDR1 as SQVTM and CDR2 as ANQGSEA. This CDR3 spans 12 amino acids. The CDR3 DNA reads TGCAGCGTTGGGCCTAGCGGCAATGAGCAGTTCTTC. Translation gives CSVGPSGNEQFF.

This clonotype was detected many times. The V gene is TRBV15, the J gene TRBJ2-1, with 7 positions matching TRBD1. The CDR3 extends over 15 amino acids. Looked up from germline, CDR1 is LNHNV and CDR2 is YYDKDF (reference sequence). Trimming removed 5 bases from V and 4 bases from J; junction bases left unmatched: 8. CDR3 loop: CATSSRQGPYNEQFF. The CDR3 DNA is TGTGCCACCAGCTCCCGACAGGGTCCTTACAATGAGCAGTTCTTC.

The V call is TRBV18, the J call TRBJ1-1; a weak D match, TRBD1 (6 bases). This CDR3 has 15 residues. The germline V gene has CDR1 KGHSH and CDR2 LQKENI. Deletions cut 4 bases from V and 5 bases from J, with 17 bases between. The CDR3 is CASSQSEGGETEAFF. The CDR3 coding sequence is TGTGCCAGCTCACAATCGGAGGGGGGAGAAACTGAAGCTTTCTTT.

The gene calls are TRBV7-9 and TRBJ1-2, with D hard to call. Germline loops: CDR1 SEHNR, CDR2 FQNEAQ (reference sequence). Trimming pared 5 bases from V and 3 bases from J, leaving 13 bases between. The CDR3 totals 14 residues. The CDR3, as DNA: TGTGCCAGCAGCCTAGTGTCCGGAGACTATGGCTACACCTTC. This gives the protein CASSLVSGDYGYTF. Full variable domain (rest looked up from reference TRBV7-9 and TRBJ1-2): DTGVSQNPRHKITKRGQNVTFRCDPISEHNRLYWYRQTLGQGPEFLTYFQNEAQLEKSRLLSDRFSAERPKGSFSTLEIQRTEQGDSAMYLCASSLVSGDYGYTFGSGTRLTVV.

This clonotype was seen a handful of times. The chain couples TRBV5-1 to TRBJ2-1; TRBD2 agrees at 9 bases. This CDR3 spans 18 amino acids. Germline-derived CDR1 and CDR2 are SGHRS and YFSETQ. After removal of 0 bases from V and 4 bases from J, the junction contained 11 bases not matched to a gene. This CDR3 is CASSLGPTLAGTYNEQFF. The CDR3, as DNA: TGCGCCAGCAGCTTGGGCCCGACCCTAGCGGGGACATACAATGAGCAGTTCTTC.